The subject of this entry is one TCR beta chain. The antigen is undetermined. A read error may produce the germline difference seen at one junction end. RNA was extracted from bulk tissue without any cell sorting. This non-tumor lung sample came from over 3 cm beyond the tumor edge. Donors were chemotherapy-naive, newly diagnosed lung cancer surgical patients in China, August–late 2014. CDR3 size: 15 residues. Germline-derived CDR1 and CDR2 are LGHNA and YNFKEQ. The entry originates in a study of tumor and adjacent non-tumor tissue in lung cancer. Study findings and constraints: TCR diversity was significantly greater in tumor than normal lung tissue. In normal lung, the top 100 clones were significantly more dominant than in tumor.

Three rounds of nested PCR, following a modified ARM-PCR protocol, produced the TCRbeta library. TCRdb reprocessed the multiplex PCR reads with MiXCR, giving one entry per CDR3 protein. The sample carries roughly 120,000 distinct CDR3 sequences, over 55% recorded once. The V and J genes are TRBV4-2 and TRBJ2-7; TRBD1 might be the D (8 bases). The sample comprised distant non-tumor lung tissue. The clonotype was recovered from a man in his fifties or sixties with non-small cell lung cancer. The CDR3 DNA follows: TGTGCCGGCAGCCGGAACAGGGGGGGAAACTACGAGCAGCACTTC. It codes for CAGSRNRGGNYEQHF.